The 3 T cell receptor beta chains below were found in one sample sequenced in a study of blood T cell repertoires in COVID-19. The table came from immunoSEQ multiplex PCR; TCRdb's copy has only in-frame clones and leaves some out. The sample holds 200,000 or so clones, about four fifths seen once. Sequencing was done on a sample of peripheral blood. The receptors originated from a woman between 70 and 85 years old with active or convalescent COVID-19.

The chain joins TRBV10-3 to TRBJ2-7; 10 nucleotides agree with TRBD2. J lost 5 bases, V lost 5 bases, and 9 bases had no gene match. The CDR3 has 15 residues. Per the germline V gene, CDR1 is ENHRY and CDR2 is SYGVKD. CDR3 residues: CAISPDLAGVNEQYF. CDR3 in DNA: TGTGCCATCAGTCCTGACCTAGCGGGAGTCAACGAGCAGTACTTC.

The chain employs TRBV18 and TRBJ2-3, with a weak D call TRBD2 (6 bases). Germline V lookup: CDR1 KGHSH, CDR2 LQKENI. The CDR3 contains 15 residues. V lost 4 bases and J lost 5, with 16 bases in between. CDR3: CASSLFREPGDTQYF. CDR3 bases: TGTGCCAGCTCACTTTTCCGGGAGCCGGGAGATACGCAGTATTTT.

The chain links TRBV2 to TRBJ2-1; D is undetermined. Per germline, CDR1 SNHLY and CDR2 FYNNEI. V dropped 5 bases and J dropped 2 bases, with 7 bases sitting between them. The CDR3 has 13 residues. The CDR3 DNA reads as TGTGCCAGCAGTCAAGACACCTACAATGAGCAGTTCTTC. Protein sequence: CASSQDTYNEQFF.